This passage covers 25 T cell receptor beta chains from one sample sequenced in a study of T cell responses to AZD1222 COVID-19 vaccine. The table came from immunoSEQ multiplex PCR; TCRdb's copy has only in-frame clones and leaves some out. The sample has 200,000 or so clones; 85% to 90% are singletons. Sequencing was performed on peripheral blood, taken on day 0 of MenACWY control vaccination. These receptors came from an adult in good health.

The chain uses TRBV5-1 and TRBJ2-7, with 8 bases aligning to TRBD2. The CDR3 is 15 residues long. V was pared by 1 base and J by 3 bases, with 6 bases of the junction left unmatched. Germline V lookup: CDR1 SGHRS, CDR2 YFSETQ. The CDR3 DNA sequence: TGCGCCAGCAGCTTGTCAGCGGGAGCGGGCTACGAGCAGTACTTC. Encoded protein: CASSLSAGAGYEQYF. Based on the CDR3 plus reference TRBV5-1 and TRBJ2-7, the full variable domain is KAGVTQTPRYLIKTRGQQVTLSCSPISGHRSVSWYQQTPGQGLQFLFEYFSETQRNKGNFPGRFSGRQFSNSRSEMNVSTLELGDSALYLCASSLSAGAGYEQYFGPGTRLTVT.

This sequence joins TRBV12-3 or TRBV12-4 and TRBJ1-2; D may be TRBD1 (5 bases). V was clipped by 5 bases and J by 5 bases, with 9 bases between them. The CDR3 extends over 12 amino acids. DNA of the CDR3: TGTGCCAGCAGTCCACGACAGTATGGCTACACCTTC. Translating gives CASSPRQYGYTF.

V is TRBV4-3 and J is TRBJ2-2, with 7 bases aligning to TRBD2. The germline gives CDR1 LGHNA, CDR2 YSLEER. V trimming: 2 bases; J trimming: 4 bases; junction bases outside the gene matches: 10. CDR3 length: 17 amino acids. The CDR3 sequence: CASSQNPSGTGTGELFF. CDR3 DNA: TGCGCCAGCAGCCAAAACCCGAGCGGGACGGGCACCGGGGAGCTGTTTTTT.

This chain connects TRBV7-9 to TRBJ1-1, with D unresolved. Trimming left V 3 bases short and J 5 bases short, with 13 bases between. The V gene's germline CDR1 is SEHNR and CDR2 FQNEAQ (reference sequence). The CDR3 runs 14 residues. The CDR3 sequence: CASSFGSGGTEAFF. In DNA form, the CDR3 reads TGTGCCAGCAGCTTCGGTTCAGGAGGGACTGAAGCTTTCTTT.

The V and J genes are TRBV5-8 and TRBJ2-1; the match to TRBD1 covers 8 bases. The germline CDR1 and CDR2 sequences are SGHTS and YDEGEE. J was trimmed by 14 bases and V by 2 bases; bases with no gene match: 3. The CDR3 totals 11 residues. The CDR3: CASSFRGQEFF. CDR3 DNA: TGTGCCAGCAGCTTCAGGGGGCAGGAGTTCTTC.

V gene TRBV6-5 combines with J gene TRBJ2-6; weak D call: TRBD2 (6 bases). The CDR3 sequence is 16 residues long. The V and J ends lost 0 bases and 4 bases respectively, with 10 bases between them. Germline lookup yields CDR1 MNHEY and CDR2 SVGAGI. CDR3 nucleotides: TGTGCCAGCAGTTACTCTGGGGACTGGGGGGCCAACGTCCTGACTTTC. This translates into CASSYSGDWGANVLTF.

The genes are TRBV5-1 and TRBJ2-7, with D hard to call. The CDR3 runs to 13 residues. The V gene's germline CDR1 is SGHRS and CDR2 YFSETQ. The V end lost 2 bases, the J end lost 3 bases, and 9 bases lay between the germline ends. The CDR3 is CASSFGPDYEQYF. In nucleotides, the CDR3 is TGCGCCAGCAGCTTCGGCCCCGACTACGAGCAGTACTTC.

The chain couples TRBV6-5 to TRBJ2-1; tentatively, D is TRBD2 (6 bases). The CDR3 sequence is 15 residues long. Between the trimmed V and J ends, which lost 6 bases and 6 bases, there was a span of 18 bases. The V gene's germline CDR1 is MNHEY and CDR2 SVGAGI. The CDR3 protein is CASSATGGVTNEQFF. DNA for the CDR3: TGTGCCAGCAGCGCAACCGGGGGTGTTACCAATGAGCAGTTCTTC.

This clone was seen only once. V and J are TRBV2 and TRBJ1-1; D unclear. The CDR3 contains 11 residues. CDR1 and CDR2 (germline): SNHLY, FYNNEI. V lost 7 bases to trimming and J lost 6 bases, with 9 bases between them. The CDR3 loop reads CASIYAAEAFF. For the CDR3, the DNA is TGTGCCAGCATTTATGCGGCTGAAGCTTTCTTT.

J is TRBJ1-2 and V is TRBV4-1, with TRBD1 identical over 7 bases. From germline, CDR1 is MGHRA and CDR2 YSYEKL. The CDR3 runs 18 residues. The junction had 16 bases not matched to a gene; V was cut back by 3 bases and J by 3 bases. CDR3 loop: CASSQAVSTGEFDYGYTF. The CDR3 region has the DNA TGCGCCAGCAGCCAGGCCGTCTCCACAGGGGAATTCGACTATGGCTACACCTTC.

V usage is TRBV7-2 and J usage is TRBJ2-7, with unresolved D. The germline V and J ends were trimmed by 4 bases and 4 bases, with 11 bases remaining between them. This CDR3 spans 13 amino acids. The germline V gene encodes CDR1 SGHTA and CDR2 FQGNSA. This chain's CDR3 is CASSSLGWYEQYF. The CDR3 nucleotides are TGTGCCAGCAGCTCCCTGGGGTGGTACGAGCAGTACTTC.

The chain links TRBV6-5 to TRBJ1-1; no clear D gene. This CDR3 is 14 amino acids long. Trimming stripped 2 bases from V and 0 bases from J, with 7 bases between. Looked up from germline, CDR1 is MNHEY and CDR2 is SVGAGI. The CDR3 region is CASSYGVLNTEAFF. The CDR3 nucleotides read TGTGCCAGCAGTTACGGGGTTCTGAACACTGAAGCTTTCTTT.

The V call is TRBV29-1, the J call TRBJ1-1, with 12 bases that match TRBD1. This CDR3 has 13 amino acids. CDR1 and CDR2 from the germline V gene are SQVTM and ANQGSEA. With V trimmed by 7 bases and J by 4 bases, 4 bases remained unmatched. The CDR3 coding sequence is TGCAGCGCAGGGACAGGGGGCATCACTGAAGCTTTCTTT. Its translation is CSAGTGGITEAFF.

The V and J genes are TRBV5-1 and TRBJ2-7; 7 nucleotides line up with TRBD1. V lost 2 bases to trimming and J lost 0 bases; unmatched junction nucleotides: 5. CDR3 size: 15 residues. CDR1 SGHRS and CDR2 YFSETQ come from the germline V gene. The CDR3 nucleotides read TGCGCCAGCAGCTTCATCCGGGACAGCTCCTACGAGCAGTACTTC. This gives the protein CASSFIRDSSYEQYF.

The CDR3 loop reads CSVAPGGILDTQYF. CDR3 coding DNA: TGCAGCGTTGCGCCCGGGGGGATTCTAGATACGCAGTATTTT. V is TRBV29-1 and J is TRBJ2-3, with TRBD2 matching 7 bases. Germline trimming cut 4 bases from V and 5 bases from J; bases unmatched to any gene: 9. The CDR3 runs 14 residues. CDR1 is SQVTM, CDR2 ANQGSEA, per germline.

V gene TRBV3-1 (or the pseudogene TRBV3-2) combines with J gene TRBJ2-7; 7 nucleotides match TRBD2. This CDR3 contains 15 residues. Germline V gene lookup returns CDR1 LGHDT and CDR2 YNNKEL (reference sequence). Trimming took 0 bases from V and 9 from J; bases not matched to a gene: 11. The CDR3 sequence is CASSQEGGYSGGQYF. Written as DNA, the CDR3 is TGTGCCAGCAGCCAAGAGGGGGGGTACTCCGGCGGGCAGTACTTC.

A single count supports this clone. The chain links TRBV7-2 to TRBJ1-5, with 9 nucleotides matching TRBD1. The J segment lost 5 bases and the V segment lost 5 bases, leaving 13 bases of the junction unmatched. Germline V gene sequence: CDR1 SGHTA, CDR2 FQGNSA. There are 17 residues in the CDR3. The CDR3 reads CASSPGGLQGAHQPQHF. The DNA of the CDR3 is TGTGCCAGCAGCCCCGGAGGATTACAGGGGGCGCATCAGCCCCAGCATTTT.

The chain recombines TRBV30 with TRBJ2-3; 10 bases are shared with TRBD2. The germline CDR1 and CDR2 sequences are GTSNPN and SVGIG (reference sequence). The junction had 12 bases not matched to a gene; V was cut back by 1 base and J by 8 bases. CDR3 length: 16 residues. The CDR3 spells CAWSAGGTSGVSTQYF. Written as DNA, the CDR3 is TGTGCCTGGAGTGCCGGAGGTACTAGCGGGGTTAGTACGCAGTATTTT.

As concerns this clone: One end of the junction varies from germline; a read error may be responsible. The chain uses TRBV29-1 and TRBJ1-4; tentatively, D is TRBD1 (5 bases). The CDR3 covers 12 residues. Germline V lookup: CDR1 SQVTM, CDR2 ANQGSEA. The CDR3 DNA reads TGCAGCGTTGAACGGGGAGGGGAAAAGCTGTTTTTT. Amino acid sequence: CSVERGGEKLFF.

The V and J genes are TRBV11-1 and TRBJ2-7, with D possibly called TRBD1 or TRBD2 (6 bases each). Deletions cut 2 bases from V and 6 bases from J, with 14 bases between. The CDR3 is made up of 14 amino acids. Per germline, CDR1 SGHAT and CDR2 FQDESV (reference sequence). CDR3 region: CASSLIISGAEQYF. The CDR3, as DNA: TGTGCCAGCAGCTTAATTATTTCGGGGGCCGAGCAGTACTTC.

V and J are TRBV7-8 and TRBJ1-2; D is ambiguous. The CDR3 consists of 15 residues. V lost 0 bases and J 8 bases, leaving 16 bases between the germline ends. Germline V gene lookup returns CDR1 SGHVS and CDR2 FQNEAQ. DNA of the CDR3: TGTGCCAGCAGCTTAGCGCTGCGGCTCGTAGGAGGCTACACCTTC. This sequence encodes CASSLALRLVGGYTF. Full variable domain (outside the CDR3, taken from reference TRBV7-8 and TRBJ1-2): GAGVSQSPRYKVAKRGQDVALRCDPISGHVSLFWYQQALGQGPEFLTYFQNEAQLDKSGLPSDRFFAERPEGSVSTLKIQRTQQEDSAVYLCASSLALRLVGGYTFGSGTRLTVV.

The chain employs TRBV9 and TRBJ2-2; TRBD2 matches 8 bases. This CDR3 is built from 16 residues. In germline, CDR1 is SGDLS, CDR2 YYNGEE. After removal of 4 bases from V and 0 bases from J, the junction contained 5 bases not matched to a gene. The CDR3 DNA is TGTGCCAGCAGCCCTTCGGGAGGGCCGAACACCGGGGAGCTGTTTTTT. This translates into CASSPSGGPNTGELFF.

The J gene is TRBJ2-7, the V gene TRBV6-5, with a tentative D call TRBD1 (7 bases). Deletions cut 7 bases from V and 3 bases from J, with 16 bases between. Germline CDR1 and CDR2: MNHEY and SVGAGI. CDR3 length: 14 amino acids. The CDR3 DNA reads as TGTGCCAGCACCTCCAGGGGGGCTTACTACGAGCAGTACTTC. Translated, it gives CASTSRGAYYEQYF.

The chain recombines TRBV2 with TRBJ2-7; D is unresolved. There are 15 residues in the CDR3. The V gene lost 3 bases and the J gene lost 0 bases, with 12 bases spanning the gap. Germline CDR1 reads SNHLY; CDR2 reads FYNNEI. In nucleotides, the CDR3 is TGTGCCAGCAGTGACCCCGGGTGGGGCTCCTACGAGCAGTACTTC. Its protein product is CASSDPGWGSYEQYF.

This chain uses TRBV27 with TRBJ1-6, with D possibly being TRBD1 (5 bases). Germline loops: CDR1 MNHEY, CDR2 SMNVEV (reference sequence). V lost 6 bases and J 8 bases, leaving 14 bases between the germline ends. The CDR3 length is 14 residues. The CDR3 DNA reads as TGTGCCAGCAGCGGGGGAGTTGGGGATTCACCCCTCCACTTT. Translating it yields CASSGGVGDSPLHF.